Shown below are 23 T cell receptor beta chains from a single sample sequenced in a study of shared clonotypes between healthy human individuals. Clones were sequenced by immunoSEQ multiplex PCR, and TCRdb holds only the in-frame ones, with some missing. In the table there are some 1.5 million clones, 95% to 99% of which are singletons. Sequences were obtained from naive CD4+ T cells sorted from blood. Described subset: CD45RA+ positively selected. The receptors come from a man aged 25 to 45 in good health.

The rearrangement joins TRBV10-3 to TRBJ1-2; D not resolved. Germline assignment: CDR1 ENHRY and CDR2 SYGVKD. CDR3 length: 15 residues. Trimming removed 5 bases from V and 3 bases from J, with 16 bases in between. CDR3 coding DNA: TGTGCCATCAGTCCAGCGCGCGGGCCAGACTATGGCTACACCTTC. This encodes CAISPARGPDYGYTF.

The chain has TRBV28 and TRBJ1-1, with D possibly matching TRBD1 (5 bases). Germline CDR1 is MDHEN and CDR2 is SYDVKM. Trimming left V 1 base short and J 10 bases short, with 16 bases between. The CDR3 totals 14 residues. CDR3 sequence: CASSLLDNLIVAFF. For the CDR3, the DNA is TGTGCCAGCAGTTTATTGGACAATCTAATCGTAGCTTTCTTT.

The chain combines TRBV6-5 with TRBJ2-2; D ambiguous. CDR1 is MNHEY, CDR2 SVGAGI, per germline. V lost 6 bases to trimming and J lost 3 bases, with 14 bases between them. This CDR3 contains 15 residues. CDR3 sequence reads: CASRPRLGYTGELFF. The CDR3 bases are TGTGCCAGCAGACCCCGTTTAGGTTACACCGGGGAGCTGTTTTTT.

The DNA of the CDR3 is TGTGCCACCAGCAGAGAGTCTTTTGAGGCAAAGAAAAAACTGTTTTTT. Encoded protein: CATSRESFEAKKKLFF. The V and J genes are TRBV15 and TRBJ1-4; no clear D. Per the germline V gene, CDR1 is LNHNV and CDR2 is YYDKDF (reference sequence). Trimming stripped 0 bases from V and 9 bases from J, with 17 bases between. The CDR3 has 16 residues.

V usage is TRBV11-2 and J usage is TRBJ2-1; 13 bases match TRBD2. Germline V gene sequence: CDR1 SGHAT, CDR2 FQNNGV. Unmatched junction bases numbered 6, after V lost 6 bases and J lost 7 bases. The CDR3 sequence is 15 residues long. CDR3 protein: CASRRTSGSGNEQFF. In nucleotides, the CDR3 is TGTGCCAGCAGACGGACTAGCGGGAGTGGTAATGAGCAGTTCTTC.

The chain combines TRBV5-1 with TRBJ1-4; D not certain. Trimming shortened V by 1 base and J by 5 bases, and 15 bases separated the two germline ends. Germline CDR1 is SGHRS and CDR2 is YFSETQ. The length of the CDR3 is 16 residues. The CDR3 sequence is CASSLFSGPKNEKLFF. The CDR3 DNA reads as TGCGCCAGCAGCTTGTTTTCCGGACCGAAAAATGAAAAACTGTTTTTT.

The V and J genes are TRBV11-3 and TRBJ1-1; D is unclear. The CDR3 sequence is 12 residues long. Trimming stripped 5 bases from V and 8 bases from J, with 12 bases between. Germline CDR1 and CDR2: SGHNT and YENEEA. CDR3 DNA: TGTGCCAGCAGCGCGGGCCAGTCAGAAGCTTTCTTT. It specifies CASSAGQSEAFF.

The chain is built from TRBV5-1 and TRBJ2-7, with D tentatively TRBD1 (6 bases). Germline assignment: CDR1 SGHRS and CDR2 YFSETQ. Between the trimmed V and J ends, which lost 4 bases and 0 bases, there was a span of 11 bases. The CDR3 totals 14 residues. CDR3: CASSNGQFSYEQYF. In DNA form, the CDR3 reads TGCGCCAGCAGCAACGGACAGTTCTCCTACGAGCAGTACTTC.

J is TRBJ2-3 and V is TRBV29-1, with D unresolved. Per germline, CDR1 SQVTM and CDR2 ANQGSEA. The CDR3 is 16 amino acids. V was shortened by 3 bases and J by 2 bases, with 18 bases between the two germline ends. The chain's CDR3 is CSVEGLGARPTDTQYF. CDR3 in DNA: TGCAGCGTTGAGGGCCTCGGAGCGAGACCCACAGATACGCAGTATTTT.

The chain couples TRBV5-4 to TRBJ1-4; 9 nucleotides agree with TRBD1. CDR1 and CDR2 from the germline V gene are SGHNT and YYREEE (reference sequence). V was pared by 3 bases and J by 5 bases, with 14 bases of the junction left unmatched. The CDR3 consists of 18 residues. The CDR3 loop is CASSSGGRGTGRNEKLFF. In DNA form, the CDR3 reads TGTGCCAGCAGCTCGGGGGGGAGAGGGACAGGGCGGAATGAAAAACTGTTTTTT. Filled out from reference TRBV5-4 and TRBJ1-4, the complete variable domain reads ETGVTQSPTHLIKTRGQQVTLRCSSQSGHNTVSWYQQALGQGPQFIFQYYREEENGRGNFPPRFSGLQFPNYSSELNVNALELDDSALYLCASSSGGRGTGRNEKLFFGSGTQLSVL.

The V call is TRBV5-6, the J call TRBJ1-5; the match to TRBD1 covers 10 bases. Germline CDR1 is SGHDT and CDR2 is YYEEEE. This CDR3 region has 17 residues. The V and J ends lost 4 bases and 3 bases, in that order; junction bases with no gene match: 10. Written as DNA, the CDR3 is TGTGCCAGCAGCCTCCGACAGGGGGCCTTCGCCAATCAGCCCCAGCATTTT. Amino acids: CASSLRQGAFANQPQHF.

This chain joins TRBV28 and TRBJ2-7; 7 bases line up with TRBD2. The CDR3 totals 15 residues. Losses at the gene ends were 7 bases for V and 4 bases for J; bases not matched to a gene: 13. CDR1 MDHEN and CDR2 SYDVKM come from the germline V gene. CDR3 protein: CASTSSKGGVYEQYF. The CDR3 DNA sequence: TGTGCCAGCACCTCTTCCAAGGGAGGGGTTTACGAGCAGTACTTC.

The genes are TRBV5-4 and TRBJ2-2; D not resolved. V lost 0 bases to trimming and J lost 6 bases, with 6 bases between them. The CDR3 length is 13 residues. Germline CDR1 reads SGHNT; CDR2 reads YYREEE (reference sequence). CDR3 in DNA: TGTGCCAGCAGCTTGGGGAGCGCCGGGGAGCTGTTTTTT. It yields the protein CASSLGSAGELFF.

V usage is TRBV5-1 and J usage is TRBJ1-1, with a weak D call TRBD1 (5 bases). The CDR3 totals 15 residues. The germline CDR1 and CDR2 sequences are SGHRS and YFSETQ. V lost 1 base and J 2 bases, leaving 12 bases between the germline ends. The CDR3 DNA is TGCGCCAGCAGCTTGATTGACAGATTTAACACTGAAGCTTTCTTT. It codes for CASSLIDRFNTEAFF.

In nucleotides, the CDR3 is TGTGCCAGCAGCTTAGAGACAGGGGACTACAATGAGCAGTTCTTC. It translates to CASSLETGDYNEQFF. The chain recombines TRBV11-2 with TRBJ2-1, with 8 bases that match TRBD1. This CDR3 has 15 residues. In germline, CDR1 is SGHAT, CDR2 FQNNGV. V was pared by 0 bases and J by 3 bases, with 1 base of the junction left unmatched.

This chain joins TRBV5-4 and TRBJ2-7, with D uncertain. Germline lookup yields CDR1 SGHNT and CDR2 YYREEE (reference sequence). Trimming cost V 0 bases and J 3 bases, with 10 bases left between them. The CDR3 sequence is 14 residues long. This CDR3 reads CASSLELEVYEQYF. DNA of the CDR3: TGTGCCAGCAGCTTGGAACTGGAAGTCTACGAGCAGTACTTC.

The genes are TRBV5-4 and TRBJ2-6; D unresolved. The germline V gene encodes CDR1 SGHNT and CDR2 YYREEE (reference sequence). The CDR3 is 17 amino acids. The V and J ends lost 0 bases and 0 bases respectively, with 10 bases between them. CDR3 sequence: CASSLVGRLSGANVLTF. Written as DNA, the CDR3 is TGTGCCAGCAGCTTGGTTGGCAGACTCTCTGGGGCCAACGTCCTGACTTTC. The full variable domain, with the rest looked up from reference TRBV5-4 and TRBJ2-6, is ETGVTQSPTHLIKTRGQQVTLRCSSQSGHNTVSWYQQALGQGPQFIFQYYREEENGRGNFPPRFSGLQFPNYSSELNVNALELDDSALYLCASSLVGRLSGANVLTFGAGSRLTVL.

In the case of this clone: This sample includes further DNA sequences coding for the same CDR3. The chain employs TRBV18 and TRBJ2-7; D is ambiguous. Per the germline V gene, CDR1 is KGHSH and CDR2 is LQKENI. Trimming pared 1 base from V and 7 bases from J, leaving 5 bases between. The CDR3 totals 11 residues. CDR3: CASSPRYEQYF. The CDR3 nucleotides are TGTGCCAGCTCACCACGGTATGAGCAGTACTTC.

The chain employs TRBV4-2 and TRBJ2-7, with 7 bases fitting TRBD2. V trimming: 1 base; J trimming: 5 bases; junction bases outside the gene matches: 8. This CDR3 contains 15 residues. Per germline, CDR1 LGHNA and CDR2 YNFKEQ. The CDR3 spells CASSQVGRESDEQYF. For the CDR3, the DNA is TGTGCCAGCAGCCAAGTAGGGCGGGAGTCGGACGAGCAGTACTTC.

The chain combines TRBV6-1 with TRBJ1-4; maybe TRBD1 (5 bases). The CDR3 runs 16 residues. Trimming cost V 3 bases and J 10 bases, with 21 bases left between them. Germline CDR1 reads MNHNS; CDR2 reads SASEGT. The CDR3 DNA sequence: TGTGCCAGCAGTGACCCACCGGGACGGAAATTTGGAAAACTGTTTTTT. Its translation: CASSDPPGRKFGKLFF.

This chain links TRBV30 with TRBJ2-2; D gene unclear. Per germline, CDR1 GTSNPN and CDR2 SVGIG (reference sequence). This CDR3 is 13 amino acids long. Trimming cost V 2 bases and J 0 bases, with 4 bases left between them. The CDR3 DNA follows: TGTGCCTGGAGTTTCTCGAACACCGGGGAGCTGTTTTTT. It encodes CAWSFSNTGELFF.

The V and J genes are TRBV28 and TRBJ1-5, with 8 positions matching TRBD1. Germline V lookup: CDR1 MDHEN, CDR2 SYDVKM. The junction had 6 bases not matched to a gene; V was cut back by 2 bases and J by 6 bases. The CDR3 runs 15 residues. For the CDR3, the DNA is TGTGCCAGCAGTTTAATTGGGACAGGTCGTCAGCCCCAGCATTTT. Translated, it gives CASSLIGTGRQPQHF.

This clone was seen a few times. This sample includes further DNA sequences coding for the same CDR3. This chain uses TRBV9 with TRBJ2-2; no definite D call. This CDR3 has 13 amino acids. V lost 0 bases and J lost 5, with 5 bases in between. Germline assignment: CDR1 SGDLS and CDR2 YYNGEE. The CDR3 coding sequence is TGTGCCAGCAGCGTAGGGGGTACCGGGGAGCTGTTTTTT. This gives the protein CASSVGGTGELFF.